Below, one T cell receptor beta chain is given with its context. From its re-call of the 5' RACE reads, TCRdb lists each CDR3 protein once, without DNA. This sample's table reports 300,000 to 450,000 distinct CDR3 sequences. The data stem from a study of T cells expressing NK-cell markers. Across the study: There were seven HCMV-seropositive donors and one seronegative donor among the eight sequenced.

CDR3 length equals 17 residues. The chain couples TRBV12-3 or TRBV12-4 to TRBJ1-5; the TCRdb call, TRBD1, lacks DNA for checking. Sequencing was done on a sample of blood T cells: a sorted CD56 or NKG2C T cell subset, CD4+ or CD8+ T cells, or bulk PBMC T cells (not recorded which). The sequence came from a man aged 18 to 69 in good health. CDR3 sequence reads: CASSFSGTGVADQPQHF.